The rows below give T cell receptor beta chains drawn from one sample of a study of cytotoxic CD8 clonotypes in ibrutinib-treated CLL. The table came from immunoSEQ multiplex PCR; TCRdb's copy has only in-frame clones and leaves some out. This sample yields approximately 320,000 clones, of which 67% are seen a single time; 6% to 6.5% belongs to the top ten. The sequences come from PBMCs, collected after 36 months of ibrutinib treatment. All receptors derive from a human donor with chronic lymphocytic leukemia. Each CDR3 is given with its conserved first and last residue. The size field is filled for only some rows; it gives once, few, many or a size class.

abundance: .
len: 16
v_gene: TRBV29-1
CDR3aa: CSVGGVRTGANYGYTF

abundance: .
len: 14
v_gene: TRBV7-3
CDR3aa: CASSPSGSKDIQYF

abundance: .
len: 12
v_gene: TRBV29-1
CDR3aa: CSVGRNQDEQYF

abundance: .
len: 15
v_gene: TRBV4-1
CDR3aa: CASLPMPLSTDTQYF

abundance: once
len: 13
v_gene: TRBV18
CDR3aa: CASSAKGNTEAFF

abundance: few
len: 15
v_gene: TRBV7-2
CDR3aa: CASSSRGLISGELFF

abundance: .
len: 17
v_gene: TRBV19
CDR3aa: CASSIEERGGWTDTQYF

abundance: once
len: 13
v_gene: TRBV7-6
CDR3aa: CASSPGLNTEAFF

abundance: .
len: 16
v_gene: TRBV5-6
CDR3aa: CASSGTSGSTWVTQYF

abundance: .
len: 13
v_gene: TRBV11-3
CDR3aa: CASSLRGSNEQFF

abundance: .
len: 21
v_gene: TRBV4-1
CDR3aa: CASSQGRWTGGGILRSYEQYF

abundance: .
len: 18
v_gene: TRBV4-1
CDR3aa: CASSQDSGDRGFGWPQHF

abundance: .
len: 14
v_gene: TRBV5-6
CDR3aa: CASSFPTRSSGQYF

abundance: .
len: 15
v_gene: TRBV19
CDR3aa: CASSIRREGRNEQFF

abundance: .
len: 15
v_gene: TRBV7-9
CDR3aa: CASSLADRVRTEAFF

abundance: .
len: 13
v_gene: TRBV29-1
CDR3aa: CSVKEQYNQPQHF

abundance: .
len: 14
v_gene: TRBV6-6
CDR3aa: CASSPGGGRQPQHF

abundance: .
len: 13
v_gene: TRBV6-5
CDR3aa: CAIVDGLNYEQYF

abundance: .
len: 14
v_gene: TRBV5-1
CDR3aa: CASSLGDSQETQYF

abundance: .
len: 16
v_gene: TRBV15
CDR3aa: CATSINAGPGNYEQYF

abundance: .
len: 13
v_gene: TRBV2
CDR3aa: CASSVRGDYGYTF

abundance: .
len: 14
v_gene: TRBV28
CDR3aa: CASSLPGTGWRAFF

abundance: few
len: 13
v_gene: TRBV6-5
CDR3aa: CASSPDRGYGYTF

abundance: .
len: 15
v_gene: TRBV7-3
CDR3aa: CASSYRLAGYNEQFF

abundance: few
len: 14
v_gene: TRBV5-6
CDR3aa: CASSKRGEGDIQYF

abundance: .
len: 12
v_gene: TRBV7-9
CDR3aa: CASSLFVGELFF

abundance: .
len: 13
v_gene: TRBV27
CDR3aa: CASSFLLGGEQYF

abundance: few
len: 11
v_gene: TRBV21-1
CDR3aa: CASVGNQPQHF